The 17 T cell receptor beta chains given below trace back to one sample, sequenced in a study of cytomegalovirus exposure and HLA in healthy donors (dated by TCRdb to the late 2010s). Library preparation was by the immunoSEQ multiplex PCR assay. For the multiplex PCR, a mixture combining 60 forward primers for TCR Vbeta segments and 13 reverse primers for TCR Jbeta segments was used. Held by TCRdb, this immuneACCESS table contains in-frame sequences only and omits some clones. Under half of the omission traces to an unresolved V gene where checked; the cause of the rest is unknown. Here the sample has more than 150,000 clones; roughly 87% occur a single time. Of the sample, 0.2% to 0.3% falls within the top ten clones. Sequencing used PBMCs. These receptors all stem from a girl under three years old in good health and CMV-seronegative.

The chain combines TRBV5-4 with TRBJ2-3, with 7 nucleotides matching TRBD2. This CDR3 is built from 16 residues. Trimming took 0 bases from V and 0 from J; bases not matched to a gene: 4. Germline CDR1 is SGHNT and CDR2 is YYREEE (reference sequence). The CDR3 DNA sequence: TGTGCCAGCAGCTTGGAGGGCGGGAGTAGCACAGATACGCAGTATTTT. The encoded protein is CASSLEGGSSTDTQYF.

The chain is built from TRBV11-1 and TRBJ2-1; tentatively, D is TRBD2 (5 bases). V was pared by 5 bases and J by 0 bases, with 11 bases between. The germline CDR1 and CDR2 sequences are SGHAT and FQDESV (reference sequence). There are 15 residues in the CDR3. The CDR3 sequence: CASSLGLRSYNEQFF. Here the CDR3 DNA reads TGTGCCAGCAGCCTTGGACTCCGCTCCTACAATGAGCAGTTCTTC.

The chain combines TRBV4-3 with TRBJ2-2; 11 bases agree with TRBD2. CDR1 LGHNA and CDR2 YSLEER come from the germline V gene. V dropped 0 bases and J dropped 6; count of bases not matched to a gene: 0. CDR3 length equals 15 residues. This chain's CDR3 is CASSQELAGAGELFF. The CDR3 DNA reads TGCGCCAGCAGCCAAGAACTAGCGGGAGCCGGGGAGCTGTTTTTT.

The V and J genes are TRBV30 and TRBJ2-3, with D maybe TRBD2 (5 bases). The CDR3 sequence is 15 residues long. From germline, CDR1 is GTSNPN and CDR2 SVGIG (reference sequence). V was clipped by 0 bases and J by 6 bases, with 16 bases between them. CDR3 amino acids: CAWSVPSRVFDTQYF. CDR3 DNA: TGTGCCTGGAGTGTCCCTAGCCGGGTATTCGATACGCAGTATTTT. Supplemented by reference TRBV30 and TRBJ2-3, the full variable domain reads SQTIHQWPATLVQPVGSPLSLECTVEGTSNPNLYWYRQAAGRGLQLLFYSVGIGQISSEVPQNLSASRPQDRQFILSSKKLLLSDSGFYLCAWSVPSRVFDTQYFGPGTRLTVL.

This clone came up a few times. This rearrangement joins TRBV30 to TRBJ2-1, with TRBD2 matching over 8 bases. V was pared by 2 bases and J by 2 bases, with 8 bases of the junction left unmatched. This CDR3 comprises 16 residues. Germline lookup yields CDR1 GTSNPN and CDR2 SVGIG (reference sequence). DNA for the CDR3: TGTGCCTGGAGTTGGCAGACGGGGGGGCCCTACAATGAGCAGTTCTTC. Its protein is CAWSWQTGGPYNEQFF.

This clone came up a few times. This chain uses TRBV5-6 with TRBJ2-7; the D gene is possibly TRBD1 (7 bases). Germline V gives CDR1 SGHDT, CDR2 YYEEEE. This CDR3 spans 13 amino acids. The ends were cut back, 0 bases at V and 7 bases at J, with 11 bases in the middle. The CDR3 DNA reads TGTGCCAGCAGCTTGGGGAGGGGGCGGGAGCAGTACTTC. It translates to CASSLGRGREQYF.

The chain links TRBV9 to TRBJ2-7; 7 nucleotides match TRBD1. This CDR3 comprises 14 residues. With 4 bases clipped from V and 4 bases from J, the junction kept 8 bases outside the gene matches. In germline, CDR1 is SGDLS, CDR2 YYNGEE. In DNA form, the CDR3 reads TGTGCCAGCAGCTCAGGGACAGAGAAGTACGAGCAGTACTTC. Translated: CASSSGTEKYEQYF.

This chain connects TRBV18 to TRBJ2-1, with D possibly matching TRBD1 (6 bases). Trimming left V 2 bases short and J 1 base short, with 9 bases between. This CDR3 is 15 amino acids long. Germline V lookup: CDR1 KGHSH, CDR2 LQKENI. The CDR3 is CASSPLTGSYNEQFF. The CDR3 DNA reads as TGTGCCAGCTCACCATTAACAGGGTCCTACAATGAGCAGTTCTTC.

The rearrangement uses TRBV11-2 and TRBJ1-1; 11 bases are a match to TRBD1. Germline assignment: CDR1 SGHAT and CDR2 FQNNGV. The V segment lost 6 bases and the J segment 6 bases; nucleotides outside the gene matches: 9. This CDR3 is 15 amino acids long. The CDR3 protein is CASRPRTGGNAEAFF. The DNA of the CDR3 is TGTGCCAGCAGGCCGAGGACAGGGGGCAACGCTGAAGCTTTCTTT.

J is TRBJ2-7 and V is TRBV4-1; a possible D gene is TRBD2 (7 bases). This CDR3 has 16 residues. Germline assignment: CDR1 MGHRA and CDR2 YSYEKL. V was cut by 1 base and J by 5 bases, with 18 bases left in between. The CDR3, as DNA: TGCGCCAGCAGCCAAGTTTCCAGGGGTGGGAGGGACGAGCAGTACTTC. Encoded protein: CASSQVSRGGRDEQYF.

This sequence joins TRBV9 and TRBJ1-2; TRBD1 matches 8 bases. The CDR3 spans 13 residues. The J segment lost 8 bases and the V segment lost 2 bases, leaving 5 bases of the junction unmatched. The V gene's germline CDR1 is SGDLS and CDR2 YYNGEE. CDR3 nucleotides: TGTGCCAGCAGCGTTGCAGGGGGCGAAGGCTACACCTTC. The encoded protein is CASSVAGGEGYTF. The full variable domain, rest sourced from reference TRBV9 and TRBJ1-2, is DSGVTQTPKHLITATGQRVTLRCSPRSGDLSVYWYQQSLDQGLQFLIQYYNGEERAKGNILERFSAQQFPDLHSELNLSSLELGDSALYFCASSVAGGEGYTFGSGTRLTVV.

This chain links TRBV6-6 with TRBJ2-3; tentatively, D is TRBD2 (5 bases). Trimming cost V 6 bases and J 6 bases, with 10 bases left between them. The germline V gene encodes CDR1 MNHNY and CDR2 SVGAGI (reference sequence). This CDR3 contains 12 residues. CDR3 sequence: CASSRWEDTQYF. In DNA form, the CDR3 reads TGTGCCAGCAGCCGATGGGAGGATACGCAGTATTTT.

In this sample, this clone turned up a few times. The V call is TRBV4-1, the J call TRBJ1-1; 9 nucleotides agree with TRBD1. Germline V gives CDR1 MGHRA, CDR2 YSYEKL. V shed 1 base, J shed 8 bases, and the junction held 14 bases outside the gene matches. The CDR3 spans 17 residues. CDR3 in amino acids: CASSQAQALDRGREAFF. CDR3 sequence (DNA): TGCGCCAGCAGCCAAGCCCAAGCCCTGGACAGGGGCCGGGAAGCTTTCTTT.

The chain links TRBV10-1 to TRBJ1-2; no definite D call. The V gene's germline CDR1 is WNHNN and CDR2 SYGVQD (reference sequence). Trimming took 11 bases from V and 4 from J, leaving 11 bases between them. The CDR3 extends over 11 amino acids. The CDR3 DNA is TGCGCCCACACTAGGAGCTATGGCTACACCTTC. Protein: CAHTRSYGYTF.

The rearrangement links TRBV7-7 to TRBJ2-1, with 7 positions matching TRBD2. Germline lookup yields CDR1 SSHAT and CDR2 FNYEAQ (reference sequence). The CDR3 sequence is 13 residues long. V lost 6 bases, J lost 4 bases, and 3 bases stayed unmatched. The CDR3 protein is CASSGLEYNEQFF. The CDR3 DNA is TGTGCCAGCAGTGGACTAGAGTACAATGAGCAGTTCTTC.

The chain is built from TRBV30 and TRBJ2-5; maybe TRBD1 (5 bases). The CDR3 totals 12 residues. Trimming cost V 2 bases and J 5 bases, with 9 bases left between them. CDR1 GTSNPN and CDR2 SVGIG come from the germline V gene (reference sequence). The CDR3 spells CAWSQGMETQYF. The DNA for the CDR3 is TGTGCCTGGAGTCAGGGTATGGAGACCCAGTACTTC.

DNA for the CDR3: TGTGCCAGCAGAATGGGACAGGGGCTACAAGAGACCCAGTACTTC. Translation: CASRMGQGLQETQYF. V usage is TRBV5-4 and J usage is TRBJ2-5; 10 bases are shared with TRBD1. This CDR3 has 15 amino acids. Unmatched junction bases numbered 6, after V lost 5 bases and J lost 2 bases. Germline V gene lookup returns CDR1 SGHNT and CDR2 YYREEE (reference sequence).